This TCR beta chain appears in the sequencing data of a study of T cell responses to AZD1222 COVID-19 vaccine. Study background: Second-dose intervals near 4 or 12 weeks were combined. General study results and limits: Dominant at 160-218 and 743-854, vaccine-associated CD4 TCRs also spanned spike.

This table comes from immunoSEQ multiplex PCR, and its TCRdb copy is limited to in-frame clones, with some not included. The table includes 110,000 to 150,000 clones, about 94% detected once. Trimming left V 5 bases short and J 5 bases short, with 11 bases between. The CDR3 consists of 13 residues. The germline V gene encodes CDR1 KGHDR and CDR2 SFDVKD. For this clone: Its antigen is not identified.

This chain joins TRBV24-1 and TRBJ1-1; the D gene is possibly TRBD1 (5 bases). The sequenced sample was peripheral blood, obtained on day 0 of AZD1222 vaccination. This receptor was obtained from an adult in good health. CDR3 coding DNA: TGTGCCACCAGTGGGGGAGAGGGGACTGAAGCTTTCTTT. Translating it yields CATSGGEGTEAFF.